Presented here are 3 T cell receptor beta chains from one specimen sequenced in a study of cytotoxic CD8 clonotypes in ibrutinib-treated CLL. Sequenced by immunoSEQ multiplex PCR; TCRdb stores in-frame clones only, minus some. The sample lists tens of thousands of clones, about 64% occurring once. The sequences come from PBMCs, collected after 12 months of ibrutinib treatment. Receptor source: a human donor with chronic lymphocytic leukemia.

V and J are TRBV5-5 and TRBJ1-1; D is unresolved. The CDR3 runs to 13 residues. Germline lookup yields CDR1 SGHKS and CDR2 YYEKEE (reference sequence). Trimming stripped 3 bases from V and 5 bases from J, with 11 bases between. CDR3 sequence: CASSSFAVTEAFF. The CDR3 DNA is TGTGCCAGCAGCTCATTTGCGGTGACTGAAGCTTTCTTT.

V and J are TRBV7-2 and TRBJ2-5; 7 bases fit TRBD1. Germline V gives CDR1 SGHTA, CDR2 FQGNSA. The junction had 12 bases not matched to a gene; V was cut back by 6 bases and J by 5 bases. The CDR3 runs to 15 residues. Written as DNA, the CDR3 is TGTGCCAGCAGACAACAGGGGCAAGGGGCCGAGACCCAGTACTTC. Translating gives CASRQQGQGAETQYF.

The rearrangement joins TRBV14 to TRBJ2-7; 7 bases are a match to TRBD1. CDR1 and CDR2 (germline): SGHDN, FVKESK. The CDR3 covers 14 residues. Unmatched junction bases numbered 7, after V lost 4 bases and J lost 4 bases. The CDR3 DNA sequence: TGTGCCAGCAGCCTGACAGGGTTCGGGTACGAGCAGTACTTC. This gives the protein CASSLTGFGYEQYF.